This paragraph reports one T cell receptor beta chain. Its antigen is undetermined. The data stem from a study of vaccination effects on CD4 cells after COVID-19. Study context: Of the BNT162b2 and mRNA-1273 vaccines, participants received two doses of one or the other.

Study observations and caveats: Substantial clonal contraction characterized both infection- and vaccine-induced clones late after vaccination.

Profiled with immunoSEQ multiplex PCR; TCRdb holds only in-frame clones, not every one. This table has about 33,000 clones, around 69% appearing once. ViraFEST expansion of antigen-specific CD4+ T cells with viral peptide pools preceded sequencing. Isolation of CD4+ T cells took place after less than twelve days of culture. The person acquired a PCR-confirmed SARS-CoV-2 infection between March and December 2020. In culture with approximately 10 IU/ml IL-2 and roughly 10 ug/ml peptides, PBMC were grown at some 2 million per well. Cultures had half their medium replaced with IL-2 medium on days 3 and 7. The V end lost 5 bases, the J end lost 5 bases, and 9 bases lay between the germline ends. Germline V gene data show CDR1 as DFQATT and CDR2 as SNEGSKA (reference sequence). The CDR3 extends over 11 amino acids.

The chain combines TRBV20-1 with TRBJ1-2, with a tentative D call TRBD1 (5 bases). The specimen was CD4+ T cells from PBMCs cultured with HCoV-NL63 spike peptides, collected before COVID-19 vaccination. This TCR was sampled from a human donor who had a prior SARS-CoV-2 infection. The CDR3 reads CSAWQGYGYTF. The CDR3 region has the DNA TGCAGTGCTTGGCAGGGTTATGGCTACACCTTC.